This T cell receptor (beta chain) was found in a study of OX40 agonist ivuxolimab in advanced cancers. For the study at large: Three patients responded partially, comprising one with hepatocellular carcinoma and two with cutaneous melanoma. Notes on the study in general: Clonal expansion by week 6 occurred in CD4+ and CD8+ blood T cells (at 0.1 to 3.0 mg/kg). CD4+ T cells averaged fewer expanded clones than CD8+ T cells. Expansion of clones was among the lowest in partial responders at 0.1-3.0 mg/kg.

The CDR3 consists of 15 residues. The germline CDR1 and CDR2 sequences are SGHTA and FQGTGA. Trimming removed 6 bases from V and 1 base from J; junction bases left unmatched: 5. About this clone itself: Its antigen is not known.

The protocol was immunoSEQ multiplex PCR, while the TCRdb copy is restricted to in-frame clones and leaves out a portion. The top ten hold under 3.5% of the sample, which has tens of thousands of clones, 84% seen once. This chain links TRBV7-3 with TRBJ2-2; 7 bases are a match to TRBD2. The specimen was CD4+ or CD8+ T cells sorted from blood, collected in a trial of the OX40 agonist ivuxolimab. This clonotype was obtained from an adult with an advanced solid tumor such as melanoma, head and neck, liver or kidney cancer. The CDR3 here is CASRGEGLNTGELFF. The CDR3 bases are TGTGCCAGCAGGGGGGAGGGCCTGAACACCGGGGAGCTGTTTTTT.